This T cell receptor (beta chain) was sequenced for a study of blood T cell repertoires in COVID-19. Looking at the study overall: Nucleic acid was either cDNA or gDNA, and it came from T cells, B-cell-depleted T cells, or PBMCs.

To note about this clone: A junction end diverges from the germline sequence, so it may reflect a read error.

Per the original methods: Estimates of nucleated cell counts were drawn from the amplification of reference gene primers. Data came from immunoSEQ multiplex PCR; TCRdb stores just in-frame clones and leaves some out. From that table come the V and J calls and clone size; the DNA was used to work out D and trimming. The sample lists about 83,000 clones, 75% to 90% seen once, with about 3% in the top ten. CDR3 size: 13 residues. Germline assignment: CDR1 SNHLY and CDR2 FYNNEI. Sequencing was carried out using peripheral blood. This clonotype was sampled from a woman aged 45-59 years with active or convalescent COVID-19. This chain connects TRBV2 to TRBJ2-5; perhaps TRBD2 as D (6 bases). The CDR3 region is CASSERTWGGVNF. The CDR3 coding sequence is TGTGCCAGCAGTGAACGCACCTGGGGCGGGGTTAACTTC. The entire variable domain, with the rest obtained from reference TRBV2 and TRBJ2-5, is as follows: EPEVTQTPSHQVTQMGQEVILRCVPISNHLYFYWYRQILGQKVEFLVSFYNNEISEKSEIFDDQFSVERPDGSNFTLKIRSTKLEDSAMYFCASSERTWGGVNFGPGTRLLVL.